This T cell receptor (beta chain) was sequenced for a study of OX40 agonist ivuxolimab in advanced cancers. Study-wide context: A history of anti-PD-1, anti-PD-L1 or anti-CTLA-4 therapy was acceptable, and 40% to 45% had some. Study-wide findings and caveats: Mean expanded clone counts were higher in CD8+ than CD4+ T cells. Clonal expansion by week 6 occurred in CD4+ and CD8+ blood T cells (at 0.1 to 3.0 mg/kg).

Patients with autoimmune history or systemic immunosuppression were excluded. The method was immunoSEQ multiplex PCR; TCRdb's version includes in-frame clones alone and lacks a portion of them. The data contain about 68,000 clones, roughly nine tenths of them seen just once; the ten biggest clones take up approximately 0.32%. V was pared by 5 bases and J by 11 bases, with 16 bases between. The CDR3 runs 14 residues. CDR1 is SEHNR, CDR2 FQNEAQ, per germline (reference sequence). A note on this clone: The antigen remains undetermined.

The sequence was collected from an adult with an advanced solid tumor such as melanoma, head and neck, liver or kidney cancer. Source: CD4+ or CD8+ T cells sorted from blood, taken in a trial of the OX40 agonist ivuxolimab. This chain connects TRBV7-9 to TRBJ1-6; D might be TRBD1 (6 bases). The CDR3 DNA sequence: TGTGCCAGCAGCCCAGCCCAGGGGCCACCACCCCTCCACTTT. Translated, it gives CASSPAQGPPPLHF. Full variable domain (outside the CDR3, taken from reference TRBV7-9 and TRBJ1-6): DTGVSQNPRHKITKRGQNVTFRCDPISEHNRLYWYRQTLGQGPEFLTYFQNEAQLEKSRLLSDRFSAERPKGSFSTLEIQRTEQGDSAMYLCASSPAQGPPPLHFGNGTRLTVT.